Presented here are 23 T cell receptor beta chains from one specimen sequenced in a study of T cells in Graves' hyperthyroidism and ophthalmopathy. Template material for amplifying TCR beta CDR3 regions consisted of RNA transcripts. First-round RT-PCR with HTBI primers amplified the TCR CDR3 region. TCRdb re-derived calls from the multiplex PCR reads in MiXCR, one entry per CDR3 protein. The profile shows a few hundred thousand distinct CDR3 sequences, roughly a sixth of them singletons. Sequenced material: blood. These TCRs come from a woman aged 40 to 50 with Graves' ophthalmopathy.

This rearrangement joins TRBV2 to TRBJ1-5; no clear D gene. Looked up from germline, CDR1 is SNHLY and CDR2 is FYNNEI. The V end was cut by 9 bases, the J end by 4 bases, with 10 bases between. This CDR3 is 12 amino acids long. The CDR3 DNA reads as TGTGCCAGAGGACTTGGGAATCAGCCCCAGCATTTT. Protein: CARGLGNQPQHF.

This clonotype was counted at least ten times. The chain joins TRBV6-1 to TRBJ2-5, with D possibly called TRBD1 or TRBD2 (5 bases each). The CDR3 covers 14 residues. V was clipped by 3 bases and J by 5 bases, with 13 bases between them. Germline CDR1 reads MNHNS; CDR2 reads SASEGT. The CDR3 DNA is TGTGCCAGCAGTGAGTCGGGGCCAGGGGAGACCCAGTACTTC. This gives the protein CASSESGPGETQYF.

The V and J genes are TRBV15 and TRBJ1-6; D remains unclear. Looked up from germline, CDR1 is LNHNV and CDR2 is YYDKDF (reference sequence). The CDR3 has 16 amino acids. V was trimmed by 8 bases and J by 2 bases, leaving 16 bases between them. The CDR3 sequence: CATGESPGPYNSPLHF. The DNA for the CDR3 is TGTGCCACCGGGGAAAGCCCCGGGCCCTATAATTCACCCCTCCACTTT.

For this clonotype: This may stem from a read error, because a much larger clone lies one nucleotide away. The chain employs TRBV5-1 and TRBJ2-3; D is possibly TRBD1 or TRBD2 (5 bases each). CDR1 is SGHRS and CDR2 is YFSETQ in the germline V gene. This CDR3 region has 14 residues. CDR3 in amino acids: CACSSRDAPDTQYF. The CDR3 nucleotides are TGCGCCTGCAGCTCACGGGACGCCCCAGATACGCAGTATTTT.

This clonotype was seen many times. This chain connects TRBV28 to TRBJ2-7; D call uncertain. Trimming removed 5 bases from V and 0 bases from J, with 11 bases in between. This CDR3 spans 14 amino acids. CDR1 and CDR2 (germline): MDHEN, SYDVKM. For the CDR3, the DNA is TGTGCCAGCAGTAATCGCCAAAGCTCCTACGAGCAGTACTTC. Translated: CASSNRQSSYEQYF.

This clonotype has a count of ten or more. This chain joins TRBV11-2 and TRBJ2-3; D uncertain. The CDR3 spans 14 residues. Germline V gene sequence: CDR1 SGHAT, CDR2 FQNNGV. V lost 3 bases and J 2 bases, leaving 9 bases between the germline ends. This CDR3 is CASSLSYSTDTQYF. The CDR3 DNA is TGTGCCAGCAGCTTGTCTTACTCCACAGATACGCAGTATTTT.

This clonotype was found a few times. The chain links TRBV5-1 to TRBJ2-5; 12 nucleotides line up with TRBD2. CDR1 and CDR2 from the germline V gene are SGHRS and YFSETQ. CDR3 size: 15 residues. V was clipped by 4 bases and J by 7 bases; unmatched bases: 8. For the CDR3, the DNA is TGCGCCAGCAGCCCGACTAGCGGGGGTGCCACGACCCAGTACTTC. Amino acids: CASSPTSGGATTQYF.

This clonotype was counted ten times or more. The CDR3: CASNRGYQETQYF. CDR3 coding DNA: TGTGCCAGCAATCGCGGGTACCAAGAGACCCAGTACTTC. The chain combines TRBV12-3 or TRBV12-4 with TRBJ2-5; weak D call: TRBD2 (5 bases). This CDR3 has 13 residues. Trimming removed 7 bases from V and 0 bases from J, with 9 bases in between.

The sample holds many counts of this clonotype. The chain joins TRBV18 to TRBJ1-2, with unresolved D. V lost 0 bases and J 7 bases, leaving 12 bases between the germline ends. Germline values: CDR1 KGHSH, CDR2 LQKENI. There are 14 residues in the CDR3. CDR3 amino acids: CASSPPAGNLGYTF. CDR3 coding DNA: TGTGCCAGCTCACCACCGGCGGGAAACCTTGGCTACACCTTC.

V usage is TRBV4-1 and J usage is TRBJ2-7; D is possibly TRBD1 (5 bases). V gave up 3 bases and J gave up 3 bases, with 9 bases separating them. Looked up from germline, CDR1 is MGHRA and CDR2 is YSYEKL. This CDR3 has 13 residues. CDR3 DNA: TGCGCCAGCAGCCAGACAGCCAACTACGAGCAGTACTTC. It is translated as CASSQTANYEQYF.

This clonotype was picked up many times. V usage is TRBV20-1 and J usage is TRBJ1-5; no reliable D call. CDR3 length: 14 amino acids. Trimming removed 3 bases from V and 2 bases from J, with 11 bases in between. The V gene's germline CDR1 is DFQATT and CDR2 SNEGSKA (reference sequence). The CDR3 DNA is TGCAGTGCTAGTGGTGTAGCGGGCAATCAGCCCCAGCATTTT. This encodes CSASGVAGNQPQHF.

This clonotype showed up just once. The V gene is TRBV5-1, the J gene TRBJ2-2; TRBD1 aligns across 7 bases. The J segment lost 0 bases and the V segment lost 10 bases, leaving 6 bases of the junction unmatched. From germline, CDR1 is SGHRS and CDR2 YFSETQ. The CDR3 spans 14 residues. CDR3 nucleotide sequence: TGCGCCGCCAGGGGGACGGCGAACACCGGGGAGCTGTTTTTT. This codes for CAARGTANTGELFF.

In its sample, this clonotype was seen many times. For the CDR3, the DNA is TGTGCCAGCAGGGCGCGCGCAGCGGGATATAGCACAGATACGCAGTATTTT. Protein sequence: CASRARAAGYSTDTQYF. The chain has TRBV2 and TRBJ2-3; TRBD2 aligns across 7 bases. The CDR3 consists of 17 residues. Germline-derived CDR1 and CDR2 are SNHLY and FYNNEI. After removal of 6 bases from V and 0 bases from J, the junction contained 12 bases not matched to a gene. Filled out from reference TRBV2 and TRBJ2-3, the complete variable domain reads EPEVTQTPSHQVTQMGQEVILRCVPISNHLYFYWYRQILGQKVEFLVSFYNNEISEKSEIFDDQFSVERPDGSNFTLKIRSTKLEDSAMYFCASRARAAGYSTDTQYFGPGTRLTVL.

The rearrangement uses TRBV10-3 and TRBJ1-1; the D is unclear. Germline V gene data show CDR1 as ENHRY and CDR2 as SYGVKD. The CDR3 runs to 11 residues. Trimming removed 9 bases at V and 7 bases at J, with 12 bases between. CDR3 DNA: TGTGCCATTGGAAGGACCGTTGAAGCTTTCTTT. Translating gives CAIGRTVEAFF.

This clonotype was counted ten times or more. The rearrangement uses TRBV28 and TRBJ1-4; D gene unclear. V was clipped by 2 bases and J by 10 bases, with 17 bases between them. Germline V gene lookup returns CDR1 MDHEN and CDR2 SYDVKM. The CDR3 totals 15 residues. The CDR3 reads CASSLRGSLVGKLFF. CDR3 coding DNA: TGTGCCAGCAGTTTACGGGGAAGTCTTGTTGGAAAACTGTTTTTT. Based on the CDR3 plus reference TRBV28 and TRBJ1-4, the full variable domain is DVKVTQSSRYLVKRTGEKVFLECVQDMDHENMFWYRQDPGLGLRLIYFSYDVKMKEKGDIPEGYSVSREKKERFSLILESASTNQTSMYLCASSLRGSLVGKLFFGSGTQLSVL.

As concerns this clonotype: A much bigger clone sits one base away, suggesting this may be a read error. Here the CDR3 reads CAWSTGGGRSPTDTQYF. CDR3 sequence (DNA): TGTGCCTGGAGTACGGGGGGGGGCCGGTCCCCCACAGATACGCAGTATTTT. This chain connects TRBV30 to TRBJ2-3; 8 nucleotides match TRBD2. The CDR3 has 17 amino acids. J lost 2 bases, V lost 2 bases, and 12 bases had no gene match. Germline V gene sequence: CDR1 GTSNPN, CDR2 SVGIG (reference sequence).

The chain employs TRBV4-1 and TRBJ2-7, with 13 nucleotides matching TRBD2. Germline V gene sequence: CDR1 MGHRA, CDR2 YSYEKL. The ends lost 5 bases at V and 4 bases at J; junction bases unmatched: 5. The CDR3 has 15 residues. The CDR3 DNA follows: TGCGCCAGCAGCTACGGACTAGCGGGGGTATACGAGCAGTACTTC. It encodes CASSYGLAGVYEQYF.

This clonotype appeared many times. V is TRBV29-1 and J is TRBJ1-1; D gene unclear. In germline, CDR1 is SQVTM, CDR2 ANQGSEA. The CDR3 runs 12 residues. V lost 3 bases, J lost 4 bases, and 9 bases lay in between. The CDR3: CSVERVGTEAFF. CDR3 bases: TGCAGCGTTGAGAGGGTTGGCACTGAAGCTTTCTTT.

Ten or more counts support this clonotype. The J gene is TRBJ2-6, the V gene TRBV5-1; D is uncertain. CDR1 SGHRS and CDR2 YFSETQ come from the germline V gene. The V gene lost 4 bases and the J gene lost 0 bases, with 11 bases spanning the gap. This CDR3 region has 16 residues. CDR3 protein: CASSPLAGSGANVLTF. The CDR3 coding sequence is TGCGCCAGCAGCCCCCTCGCCGGCTCTGGGGCCAACGTCCTGACTTTC.

This clonotype was observed a handful of times. V is TRBV29-1 and J is TRBJ2-1; a weak D match, TRBD1 (5 bases). The V gene lost 6 bases and the J gene lost 1 base, with 13 bases spanning the gap. This CDR3 is 14 amino acids long. CDR1 SQVTM and CDR2 ANQGSEA come from the germline V gene. In DNA, the CDR3 is TGCAGCGTCCCCCGCGCAGGGTCCTACAATGAGCAGTTCTTC. Amino acids: CSVPRAGSYNEQFF.

V gene TRBV6-2 or TRBV6-3 combines with J gene TRBJ2-5, with TRBD1 as a possible D gene (6 bases). The ends were cut back, 4 bases at V and 2 bases at J, with 14 bases in the middle. The germline V gene has CDR1 MNHEY and CDR2 SVGEGT. The CDR3 totals 15 residues. CDR3 DNA sequence: TGTGCCAGCAGTTCGTTCGGCAGGGGACAAGAGACCCAGTACTTC. This sequence encodes CASSSFGRGQETQYF.

This clonotype was recorded at least ten times. The V gene is TRBV18, the J gene TRBJ2-3; TRBD2 matches at 15 bases. This CDR3 is 16 amino acids long. Per the germline V gene, CDR1 is KGHSH and CDR2 is LQKENI. The V and J ends lost 4 bases and 5 bases, in that order; junction bases with no gene match: 4. Here the CDR3 DNA reads TGTGCCAGCTCACTCGGACTAGCGGGAGGGGGAGATACGCAGTATTTT. It specifies CASSLGLAGGGDTQYF.

The table lists this clonotype with many counts. The chain employs TRBV6-1 and TRBJ1-1; D is possibly TRBD1 (5 bases). The V and J ends lost 6 bases and 5 bases respectively, with 13 bases between them. The V gene's germline CDR1 is MNHNS and CDR2 SASEGT. This CDR3 comprises 13 residues. CDR3 amino acids: CASRVQGGTEAFF. For the CDR3, the DNA is TGTGCCAGCAGAGTCCAGGGCGGTACTGAAGCTTTCTTT.